The rows below give T cell receptor beta chains drawn from one sample of a study of blood T cell repertoires in COVID-19. Here immunoSEQ multiplex PCR was the method, and the copy in TCRdb shows in-frame clones only, minus some. The sample shows around 200,000 clones, 89% of them seen only once. What was sequenced was PBMCs or T cells enriched from blood (not recorded which). The receptors stem from a woman aged 18 to 35 who had recovered from COVID-19. Each CDR3 is given with its conserved first and last residue. D genes are given only for firm matches. Part of the rows lack a size; the others show once, few, many or a class for expanded clones.

v_call	j_call	clone_size	d_call	cdr3_nt	cdr3_aa
TRBV7-9	TRBJ1-2	.	.	TGTGCCAGCAGCTTAGTGGCAGAACCCTACACCTTC	CASSLVAEPYTF
TRBV12-3/TRBV12-4	TRBJ2-1	.	.	TGTGCCAGCACCCTGCGTACTAGCAATGAGCAGTTCTTC	CASTLRTSNEQFF
TRBV4-3	TRBJ2-5	few	.	TGCGCCAGCAGCCAAGATCGAGGGTACCAAGAGACCCAGTACTTC	CASSQDRGYQETQYF
TRBV6-2/TRBV6-3	TRBJ1-6	.	TRBD1	TGTGCCAGCAGTAAGCGCCCGACAGGGTTGGCTTCACCCCTCCACTTT	CASSKRPTGLASPLHF
TRBV28	TRBJ2-7	.	TRBD1	TGTGCCAGCAGCGGGACAGGACCCTACGAGCAGTACTTC	CASSGTGPYEQYF
TRBV3-1/TRBV3-2	TRBJ2-5	.	TRBD2	TGTGCCAGCAGCCAAGATGGGCGCGGGAGCTGGGAGACCCAGTACTTC	CASSQDGRGSWETQYF
TRBV3-1/TRBV3-2	TRBJ1-1	.	.	TGTGCCAGCAGACAGACAGGAGAAGCTTTCTTT	CASRQTGEAFF
TRBV5-8	TRBJ1-4	.	TRBD1	TGTGCCAGCAGTCTTGGGACAGCCGCAACTAATGAAAAACTGTTTTTT	CASSLGTAATNEKLFF
TRBV5-1	TRBJ2-2	.	.	TGCGCCAGCAGCTTACTAGGTGGCCGGGAGCTGTTTTTT	CASSLLGGRELFF
TRBV5-4	TRBJ2-7	once	TRBD2	TGTGCCAGCAGCGACAGGACTAGCGGGAGGCACGAGCAGTACTTC	CASSDRTSGRHEQYF
TRBV5-1	TRBJ1-4	.	.	TGCGCCAGCAGCTCACAGGGATTCGGTGAAAAACTGTTTTTT	CASSSQGFGEKLFF